This T cell receptor beta chain was retrieved from a study of tissue T cells after allogeneic stem cell transplantation. Broader study findings: The study did not identify alloreactive or antigen-specific tissue TCRs, and some clones might be persisting host cells. TCR repertoires tracked anatomic similarity, regardless of disease or transplant status.

CDR3 sequences, V/J genes, frequencies and template counts came from survey-depth TCRbeta sequencing. This table comes from immunoSEQ multiplex PCR, and its TCRdb copy is limited to in-frame clones, with some not included. There are 48,000 or so clones in the sample; over 65% occur only once, and 0.7% lies in the top ten. This CDR3 has 14 residues. Germline CDR1 KGHTA, CDR2 FQNQQP. About this clone: What it binds is unknown. The gene names here belong to mouse. The read stops 1 residue short of the end of the CDR3; the missing end is completed from the germline J gene.

The receptor was isolated from a pool of C57BL/6 mice in good health. The gene calls are TRBV23 and TRBJ2-5; the table calls TRBD1, which could not be checked here. Material for sequencing was sorted cells pooled from one or two spleens. CDR3 protein: CSSSQSGQGNTQYF. The DNA read from the CDR3 is TGCTCCAGCAGTCAATCGGGACAGGGGAACACCCAGTAC.